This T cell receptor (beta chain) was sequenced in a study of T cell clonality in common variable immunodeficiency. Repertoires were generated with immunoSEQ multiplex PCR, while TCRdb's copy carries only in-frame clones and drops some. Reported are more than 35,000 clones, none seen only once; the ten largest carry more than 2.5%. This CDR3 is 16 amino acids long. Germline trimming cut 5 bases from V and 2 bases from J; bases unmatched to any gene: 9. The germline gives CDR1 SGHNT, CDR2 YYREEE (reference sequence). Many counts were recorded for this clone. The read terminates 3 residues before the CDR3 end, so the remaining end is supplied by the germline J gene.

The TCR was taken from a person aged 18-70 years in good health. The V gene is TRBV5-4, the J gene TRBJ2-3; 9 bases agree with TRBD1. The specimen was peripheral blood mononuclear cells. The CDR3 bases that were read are TGTGCCAGCAGAGAAGGACAGGGGACTATCACAGATACG. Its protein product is CASREGQGTITDT. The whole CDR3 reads CASREGQGTITDTQYF.